The present T cell receptor beta chain was sequenced within a study of cytomegalovirus exposure and HLA in healthy donors. From germline, CDR1 is LNHDA and CDR2 SQIVND (reference sequence). The CDR3 contains 13 residues. With 4 bases removed from V and 3 bases from J, the gap between germline ends came to 10 bases. Donors consisted of healthy bone marrow donors. This clone was seen once. The study ran its PCR with 60 Vbeta and 13 Jbeta primers. Assay used: immunoSEQ multiplex PCR; TCRdb lists only in-frame clones, some missing. The table has about 120,000 clones, roughly 80% seen once. The sequenced sample consisted of PBMCs. The chain couples TRBV19 to TRBJ2-7; perhaps TRBD1 as D (6 bases). The TCR originated in a man under 40 in good health and CMV-seronegative. The CDR3 sequence: CASSKEGGYEQYF. CDR3 DNA sequence: TGTGCCAGTAGTAAAGAAGGGGGCTACGAGCAGTACTTC.